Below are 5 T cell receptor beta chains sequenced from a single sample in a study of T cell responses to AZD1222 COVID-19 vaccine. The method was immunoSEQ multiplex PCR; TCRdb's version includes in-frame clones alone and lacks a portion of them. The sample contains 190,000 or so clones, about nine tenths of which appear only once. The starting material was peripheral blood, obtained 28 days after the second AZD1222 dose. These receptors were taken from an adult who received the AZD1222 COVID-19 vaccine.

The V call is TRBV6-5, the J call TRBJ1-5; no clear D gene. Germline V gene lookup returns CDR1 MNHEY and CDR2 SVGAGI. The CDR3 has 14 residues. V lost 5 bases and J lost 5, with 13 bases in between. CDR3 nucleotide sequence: TGTGCCAGCAGTCCCTTCGCCCTAGATCAGCCCCAGCATTTT. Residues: CASSPFALDQPQHF.

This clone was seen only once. CDR3 region: CASSPRDRGGNTIYF. The CDR3 bases are TGTGCCAGCAGCCCCCGGGACAGGGGAGGAAACACCATATATTTT. V and J are TRBV3-1 (or the pseudogene TRBV3-2) and TRBJ1-3; TRBD1 matches 10 bases. CDR3 length: 15 amino acids. In germline, CDR1 is LGHDT, CDR2 YNNKEL (reference sequence). J was trimmed by 4 bases and V by 4 bases; bases with no gene match: 4.

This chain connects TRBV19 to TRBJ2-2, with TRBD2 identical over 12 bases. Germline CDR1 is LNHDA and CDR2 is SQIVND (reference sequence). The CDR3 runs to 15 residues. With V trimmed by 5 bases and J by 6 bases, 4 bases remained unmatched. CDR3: CASSVRTSGAGELFF. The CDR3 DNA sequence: TGTGCCAGTAGTGTCAGGACTAGCGGGGCCGGGGAGCTGTTTTTT.

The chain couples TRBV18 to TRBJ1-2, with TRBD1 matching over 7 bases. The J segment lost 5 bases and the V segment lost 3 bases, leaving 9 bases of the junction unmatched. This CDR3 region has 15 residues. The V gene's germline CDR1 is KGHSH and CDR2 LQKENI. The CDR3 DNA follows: TGTGCCAGCTCACCCTCCGGGACAGCCTCATATGGCTACACCTTC. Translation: CASSPSGTASYGYTF.

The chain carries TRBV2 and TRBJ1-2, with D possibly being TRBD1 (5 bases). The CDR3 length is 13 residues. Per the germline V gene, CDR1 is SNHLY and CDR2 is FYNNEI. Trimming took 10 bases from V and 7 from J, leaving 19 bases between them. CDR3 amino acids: CATYITREVGYTF. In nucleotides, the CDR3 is TGTGCCACCTATATTACCAGGGAGGTTGGCTACACCTTC.